The rows below give T cell receptor beta chains drawn from one sample of a study of cytomegalovirus exposure and HLA in healthy donors. Sequenced by immunoSEQ multiplex PCR; TCRdb stores in-frame clones only, minus some. The data show tens of thousands of clones, around 80% seen once. Input material: PBMCs. These receptors were obtained from a man aged 50-60 years in good health and CMV-seronegative. Each CDR3 is given with its conserved first and last residue. Fields, in order: D gene, J gene, V gene, clone size, CDR3 DNA, CDR3 protein. D genes are given only for firm matches. Expanded clones are given a class, and other clones once, few, many or no size at all.

D gene: .; J gene: TRBJ2-7; V gene: TRBV7-2; clone size: .; CDR3 DNA: TGTGCCAGCAGCTTAAACAGAAACTCCTACGAGCAGTACTTC; CDR3 protein: CASSLNRNSYEQYF
D gene: .; J gene: TRBJ2-1; V gene: TRBV2; clone size: few; CDR3 DNA: TGTGCCAGCACCACCGACAGAAGCTCCTACAATGAGCAGTTCTTC; CDR3 protein: CASTTDRSSYNEQFF
D gene: .; J gene: TRBJ1-1; V gene: TRBV10-3; clone size: few; CDR3 DNA: TGTGCCATCAGTGAGTCGGGAGGGGCCGCCGCTTTCTTT; CDR3 protein: CAISESGGAAAFF
D gene: .; J gene: TRBJ1-1; V gene: TRBV2; clone size: once; CDR3 DNA: TGTGCCAGCAATATTTTTGGGGTAGGGGCCACTGAAGCTTTCTTT; CDR3 protein: CASNIFGVGATEAFF
D gene: TRBD1; J gene: TRBJ2-1; V gene: TRBV4-1; clone size: few; CDR3 DNA: TGCGCCAGCAGCCGAGAACAGGGGATTGGCCATAATGAGCAGTTCTTC; CDR3 protein: CASSREQGIGHNEQFF
D gene: TRBD1; J gene: TRBJ1-5; V gene: TRBV9; clone size: .; CDR3 DNA: TGTGCCAGCAGCGTAGAGGGGACAGGGAATCAGCCCCAGCATTTT; CDR3 protein: CASSVEGTGNQPQHF
D gene: TRBD1; J gene: TRBJ1-2; V gene: TRBV6-5; clone size: .; CDR3 DNA: TGTGCCAGCGGTAGGACAGGGGCCACCAAGGGGGGCTACACCTTC; CDR3 protein: CASGRTGATKGGYTF
D gene: .; J gene: TRBJ2-7; V gene: TRBV27; clone size: .; CDR3 DNA: TGTGCCAGCAAAGGGACGTGGAGGGCCGAGCAGTACTTC; CDR3 protein: CASKGTWRAEQYF
D gene: TRBD1; J gene: TRBJ1-2; V gene: TRBV5-1; clone size: .; CDR3 DNA: TGCGCCAGCAGCCAGGGACAGACAAACTATGGCTACACCTTC; CDR3 protein: CASSQGQTNYGYTF
D gene: .; J gene: TRBJ1-2; V gene: TRBV14; clone size: .; CDR3 DNA: TGTGCCAGCAGCCAAGATCATTTCCGGGTGAATGGCTACACCTTC; CDR3 protein: CASSQDHFRVNGYTF